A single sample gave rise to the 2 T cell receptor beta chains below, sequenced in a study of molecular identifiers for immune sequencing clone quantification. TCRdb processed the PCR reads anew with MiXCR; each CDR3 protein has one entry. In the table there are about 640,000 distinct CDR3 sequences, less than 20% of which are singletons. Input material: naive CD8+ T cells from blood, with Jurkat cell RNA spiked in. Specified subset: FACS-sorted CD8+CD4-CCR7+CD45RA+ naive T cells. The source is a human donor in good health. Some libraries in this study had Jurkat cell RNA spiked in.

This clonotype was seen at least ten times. CDR3 DNA sequence: TGCAGCGTCCCCGTTCCAGGGGTCTATGGCTACACCTTC. Translated, it gives CSVPVPGVYGYTF. V and J are TRBV29-1 and TRBJ1-2; D possibly corresponds to TRBD1 (6 bases). The CDR3 spans 13 residues. Between the trimmed V and J ends, which lost 6 bases and 4 bases, there was a span of 15 bases. CDR1 is SQVTM, CDR2 ANQGSEA, per germline.

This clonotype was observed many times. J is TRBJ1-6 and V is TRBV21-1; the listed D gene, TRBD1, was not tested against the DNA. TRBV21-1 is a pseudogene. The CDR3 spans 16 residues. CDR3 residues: CASSNRDSNYNSPLHF. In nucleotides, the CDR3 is TGTGCCAGCAGCAACCGGGACAGCAACTATAATTCACCCCTCCACTTT.